These 26 T cell receptor beta chains were sequenced from one sample in a study of identical twins. One entry per CDR3 protein results from TCRdb running MiXCR on the 5' RACE reads. The table lists 300,000 to 400,000 distinct CDR3 sequences, roughly 12% of them singletons. The sample was also linked to a second study, of yellow fever vaccine responses in identical twins.

The source material was CD8+ T cells sorted from blood. The origin of the receptors is a woman in her late teens or twenties in good health.

The chain combines TRBV2 with TRBJ2-3; D possibly corresponds to TRBD2 (5 bases). V lost 11 bases and J lost 5, with 11 bases in between. This CDR3 has 11 amino acids. Germline assignment: CDR1 SNHLY and CDR2 FYNNEI. The CDR3 loop reads CADQRIDTQYF. The DNA for the CDR3 is TGTGCCGATCAGCGGATAGATACGCAGTATTTT.

This clonotype has just a few counts. The rearrangement joins TRBV11-1 to TRBJ2-3; 11 positions agree with TRBD1. This CDR3 has 18 residues. Looked up from germline, CDR1 is SGHAT and CDR2 is FQDESV (reference sequence). V lost 1 base, J lost 2 bases, and 8 bases stayed unmatched. This chain's CDR3 is CASSLGSGTGGPTDTQYF. The CDR3 nucleotides are TGTGCCAGCAGCTTAGGCTCCGGGACAGGGGGTCCCACAGATACGCAGTATTTT.

V and J are TRBV9 and TRBJ2-3, with D possibly matching TRBD2 (5 bases). Per germline, CDR1 SGDLS and CDR2 YYNGEE. This CDR3 region has 16 residues. V lost 2 bases and J lost 3, with 16 bases in between. CDR3 bases: TGTGCCAGCAGCGTCCTTGGTGGAGGCTGGACAGATACGCAGTATTTT. Protein sequence: CASSVLGGGWTDTQYF. Together with reference TRBV9 and TRBJ2-3, the CDR3 gives the full variable domain: DSGVTQTPKHLITATGQRVTLRCSPRSGDLSVYWYQQSLDQGLQFLIQYYNGEERAKGNILERFSAQQFPDLHSELNLSSLELGDSALYFCASSVLGGGWTDTQYFGPGTRLTVL.

A few counts support this clonotype. The chain uses TRBV3-1 and TRBJ2-1, with 12 bases identical to TRBD2. V lost 4 bases and J lost 10; bases outside the gene matches: 11. The CDR3 totals 16 residues. Germline CDR1 and CDR2: LGHDT and YNNKEL (reference sequence). CDR3 nucleotide sequence: TGTGCCAGCAGCCTCCAAAGACTAGCGGGAGTCGCGGAGCAGTTCTTC. It codes for CASSLQRLAGVAEQFF.

This clonotype was observed a handful of times. This chain uses TRBV20-1 with TRBJ2-7; TRBD1 agrees at 7 bases. Trimming removed 7 bases from V and 2 bases from J; junction bases left unmatched: 5. Germline V gene data show CDR1 as DFQATT and CDR2 as SNEGSKA (reference sequence). The CDR3 has 12 residues. DNA for the CDR3: TGCAGTGTAAGGGACAGAGCCTACGAGCAGTACGTC. Protein product: CSVRDRAYEQYV.

The chain is built from TRBV12-3 or TRBV12-4 and TRBJ2-1, with a weak D call TRBD1 (5 bases). V was shortened by 5 bases and J by 3 bases, with 14 bases between the two germline ends. The CDR3 has 15 amino acids. In DNA, the CDR3 is TGTGCCAGCAGTCTCCAGGGTCAACGCTACAATGAGCAGTTCTTC. Translated, it gives CASSLQGQRYNEQFF.

This rearrangement joins TRBV20-1 to TRBJ2-3; D is uncertain. The germline CDR1 and CDR2 sequences are DFQATT and SNEGSKA (reference sequence). The length of the CDR3 is 11 residues. V was trimmed by 2 bases and J by 7 bases, leaving 7 bases between them. The CDR3 sequence: CSARHTYTQYF. CDR3 sequence (DNA): TGCAGTGCTAGACACACTTATACGCAGTATTTT.

This chain connects TRBV12-3 or TRBV12-4 to TRBJ2-3, with a weak D call TRBD2 (6 bases). The CDR3 length is 14 residues. V dropped 3 bases and J dropped 3 bases, with 10 bases sitting between them. CDR3 protein: CASSFSGWTDTQYF. In DNA, the CDR3 is TGTGCCAGCAGTTTCAGCGGGTGGACAGATACGCAGTATTTT.

This clonotype was seen a handful of times. This chain links TRBV7-8 with TRBJ2-7, with TRBD1 matching 9 bases. J gave up 5 bases and V 2 bases, and 7 bases lay outside the gene matches. The CDR3 is made up of 15 amino acids. CDR1 is SGHVS, CDR2 FQNEAQ, per germline. CDR3 bases: TGTGCCAGCAGCTTATCGGGACAGGGACCCCACGAGCAGTACGTC. Its protein is CASSLSGQGPHEQYV.

The V call is TRBV28, the J call TRBJ2-7; unclear D gene. The CDR3 has 15 residues. In germline, CDR1 is MDHEN, CDR2 SYDVKM. The V end was cut by 5 bases, the J end by 2 bases, with 16 bases between. DNA for the CDR3: TGTGCCAGCAGTCCACGGATATCCTCCGCCTACGAGCAGTACGTC. Translation gives CASSPRISSAYEQYV.

This clonotype came up many times. The chain links TRBV14 to TRBJ2-2; D possibly uses TRBD1 or TRBD2 (5 bases each). This CDR3 contains 16 residues. Germline CDR1 SGHDN, CDR2 FVKESK. V gave up 2 bases and J gave up 1 base, with 11 bases separating them. The CDR3 reads CASSQLGTVNTGELFF. The CDR3 region has the DNA TGTGCCAGCAGCCAACTCGGGACGGTGAACACCGGGGAGCTGTTTTTT.

This clonotype showed up just a few times. The CDR3 reads CSVEKGAYGYTF. CDR3 DNA: TGCAGCGTTGAAAAGGGCGCCTATGGCTACACCTTC. The chain uses TRBV29-1 and TRBJ1-2, with D hard to call. CDR3 length: 12 amino acids. V lost 2 bases and J lost 4, with 8 bases in between. Germline V gene sequence: CDR1 SQVTM, CDR2 ANQGSEA.

This clonotype was observed at least ten times. The chain employs TRBV28 and TRBJ2-5; D perhaps matches TRBD2 (6 bases). The CDR3 covers 13 residues. Trimming left V 3 bases short and J 4 bases short, with 9 bases between. CDR1 and CDR2 (germline): MDHEN, SYDVKM. CDR3 amino acids: CASSLGGAETQYF. The CDR3 nucleotides are TGTGCCAGCAGTTTGGGCGGGGCAGAGACCCAGTACTTC. Using reference TRBV28 and TRBJ2-5 for the parts outside the CDR3, the full variable domain is DVKVTQSSRYLVKRTGEKVFLECVQDMDHENMFWYRQDPGLGLRLIYFSYDVKMKEKGDIPEGYSVSREKKERFSLILESASTNQTSMYLCASSLGGAETQYFGPGTRLLVL.

The CDR3 loop is CASSLDWVGEQYF. The CDR3, as DNA: TGTGCCAGCAGCCTCGACTGGGTCGGAGAGCAGTACTTC. The chain is built from TRBV28 and TRBJ2-7; no firm D call. The CDR3 length is 13 residues. The ends were cut back, 6 bases at V and 7 bases at J, with 16 bases in the middle. Per the germline V gene, CDR1 is MDHEN and CDR2 is SYDVKM.

The rearrangement links TRBV4-1 to TRBJ1-5; tentatively, D is TRBD1 (5 bases). V gave up 0 bases and J gave up 7 bases, with 16 bases separating them. CDR3 length: 16 residues. CDR1 and CDR2 from the germline V gene are MGHRA and YSYEKL. CDR3 residues: CASSQERGPWVQPQHF. CDR3 bases: TGCGCCAGCAGCCAAGAGAGGGGACCGTGGGTCCAGCCCCAGCATTTT.

The CDR3 protein is CASSGLAGEGQFF. DNA for the CDR3: TGTGCCAGCAGTGGACTAGCGGGAGAAGGGCAGTTCTTC. The chain uses TRBV28 and TRBJ2-1; 13 bases agree with TRBD2. This CDR3 region has 13 residues. CDR1 and CDR2 (germline): MDHEN, SYDVKM. V shed 5 bases and J 12 bases; nucleotides not matched to a gene: 4. The variable domain in full, with the rest retrieved from reference TRBV28 and TRBJ2-1, is DVKVTQSSRYLVKRTGEKVFLECVQDMDHENMFWYRQDPGLGLRLIYFSYDVKMKEKGDIPEGYSVSREKKERFSLILESASTNQTSMYLCASSGLAGEGQFFGPGTRLTVL.

This clonotype was found many times. The V and J genes are TRBV24-1 and TRBJ2-1; D may match TRBD1 or TRBD2 (5 bases each). V was trimmed by 7 bases and J by 6 bases, leaving 12 bases between them. The V gene's germline CDR1 is KGHDR and CDR2 SFDVKD. This CDR3 has 13 amino acids. CDR3 loop: CATSLRDGNEQFF. The CDR3, as DNA: TGTGCCACCAGCCTACGGGACGGCAATGAGCAGTTCTTC.

This clonotype was seen many times. The rearrangement uses TRBV27 and TRBJ2-2; TRBD2 might be the D (5 bases). The CDR3 contains 14 residues. Germline CDR1 is MNHEY and CDR2 is SMNVEV (reference sequence). V lost 3 bases, J lost 4 bases, and 9 bases lay in between. CDR3 DNA sequence: TGTGCCAGCAGTTTCGGGGTAGGCACCGGGGAGCTGTTTTTT. This codes for CASSFGVGTGELFF.

The V and J genes are TRBV19 and TRBJ1-1; TRBD1 aligns across 11 bases. With 4 bases clipped from V and 5 bases from J, the junction kept 12 bases outside the gene matches. CDR3 length equals 17 residues. Germline CDR1 and CDR2: LNHDA and SQIVND (reference sequence). The CDR3, as DNA: TGTGCCAGTAGTAGGGGATCAAGGACAGGGGGCAGGACTGAAGCTTTCTTT. It codes for CASSRGSRTGGRTEAFF. Full variable domain (outside the CDR3, taken from reference TRBV19 and TRBJ1-1): DGGITQSPKYLFRKEGQNVTLSCEQNLNHDAMYWYRQDPGQGLRLIYYSQIVNDFQKGDIAEGYSVSREKKESFPLTVTSAQKNPTAFYLCASSRGSRTGGRTEAFFGQGTRLTVV.

This clonotype was observed a handful of times. This chain joins TRBV7-9 and TRBJ2-7; 8 bases fit TRBD2. Trimming cost V 5 bases and J 2 bases; bases outside gene matches: 8. This CDR3 is built from 15 residues. Per germline, CDR1 SEHNR and CDR2 FQNEAQ (reference sequence). In nucleotides, the CDR3 is TGTGCCAGCAGCGGCGGGGGGACGGAGACCTACGAGCAGTACTTC. It translates to CASSGGGTETYEQYF. Looking up the rest from reference TRBV7-9 and TRBJ2-7 gives the full variable domain: DTGVSQNPRHKITKRGQNVTFRCDPISEHNRLYWYRQTLGQGPEFLTYFQNEAQLEKSRLLSDRFSAERPKGSFSTLEIQRTEQGDSAMYLCASSGGGTETYEQYFGPGTRLTVT.

This clonotype was recorded a few times. The V gene is TRBV24-1, the J gene TRBJ2-5; perhaps TRBD1 as D (5 bases). The CDR3 runs 14 residues. V shed 4 bases and J shed 1 base, with 9 bases lying between them. From germline, CDR1 is KGHDR and CDR2 SFDVKD. The CDR3 loop is CATSDLDSQETQYF. In DNA, the CDR3 is TGTGCCACCAGTGACCTAGACAGCCAAGAGACCCAGTACTTC.

There are a few counts of this clonotype. V gene TRBV27 combines with J gene TRBJ2-3; 7 bases match TRBD1. The CDR3 totals 14 residues. Trimming cost V 3 bases and J 6 bases; bases outside gene matches: 6. Looked up from germline, CDR1 is MNHEY and CDR2 is SMNVEV (reference sequence). As DNA, the CDR3 is TGTGCCAGCAGTTTTGAGGGGGCTGGGGATACGCAGTATTTT. Its protein is CASSFEGAGDTQYF.

This clonotype was counted many times. The chain links TRBV10-3 to TRBJ2-1, with a possible D match to TRBD2 (6 bases). This CDR3 spans 15 amino acids. The germline V gene encodes CDR1 ENHRY and CDR2 SYGVKD. Trimming pared 8 bases from V and 4 bases from J, leaving 18 bases between. The CDR3 coding sequence is TGTGCCATCGGAAAGACTAGTCCCGCTTACAATGAGCAGTTCTTC. It specifies CAIGKTSPAYNEQFF.

The table lists this clonotype with a few counts. The chain combines TRBV28 with TRBJ2-1; 8 bases agree with TRBD2. The junction had 6 bases not matched to a gene; V was cut back by 5 bases and J by 3 bases. The CDR3 length is 15 residues. Per germline, CDR1 MDHEN and CDR2 SYDVKM. The CDR3 region is CASSRLAGRYNEQFF. In nucleotides, the CDR3 is TGTGCCAGCAGTAGGCTAGCGGGCCGCTACAATGAGCAGTTCTTC.

This clonotype was picked up a small number of times. The J gene is TRBJ1-2, the V gene TRBV12-3 or TRBV12-4, with TRBD1 matching over 9 bases. The trim removed 2 bases at V and 7 bases at J, leaving 5 bases unmatched. The CDR3 is 14 residues long. Here the CDR3 DNA reads TGTGCCAGCAGTTTAACAGGGGGCTTAAGTGGCTACACCTTC. Protein: CASSLTGGLSGYTF.

The V call is TRBV11-2, the J call TRBJ1-1, with a tentative D call TRBD1 (6 bases). The CDR3 contains 15 residues. Trimming stripped 6 bases from V and 1 base from J, with 15 bases between. The V gene's germline CDR1 is SGHAT and CDR2 FQNNGV. CDR3 DNA: TGTGCCAGCAGTATTACGGGACAATCGAACACTGAAGCTTTCTTT. This gives the protein CASSITGQSNTEAFF.